This TCR beta chain comes out of a study of PD-L1 blockade in urothelial cancer (dated by TCRdb to about 2017). Regarding the research as a whole: Therapy was started in the mid-2010s for all patients, and atezolizumab 1,200 mg was administered intravenously every 3 weeks. Blood samples were analyzed 3 weeks after the start of treatment (second dose) and 6 weeks after the start of treatment. In the same patients, whole exome sequencing and RNA sequencing of pretreatment tumors were performed in addition to TCR sequencing. Durable clinical benefit was achieved by nine patients and was not achieved by 20 patients. Durable clinical benefit was defined as a progression-free survival longer than 6 months, and TCR features were additionally tested against progression-free survival and overall survival. About 90% of the 29 patients were males with bladder-origin urothelial cancer, and about 60% of the 29 reported a prior smoking history. Pretreatment tumor samples, along with matched peripheral blood serially collected before and after atezolizumab treatment, were subjected to TCR sequencing. An ECOG performance status of 0 or 1 was recorded for the patients, and 0 to 3 prior chemotherapy regimens had been received by the patients. Blood samples gave median yields of about 150,000 T cells and 65,000 to 85,000 unique TCRs, along with a median clonality of 0.080. Twenty-nine patients had pretreatment blood TCR-seq, approximately 24 had at least one posttreatment blood collection, and approximately 24 had tumor TCR-seq. The study, an exploratory multi-omic analysis, examined somatic, immune and clinical correlates of response to PD-L1 blockade with atezolizumab in urothelial cancer. Overall study outcomes, separate from this receptor: A pretreatment peripheral blood TCR clonality below the median was linked to improved progression-free and overall survival. Because the sample size was small (n ≈ 30) and many exploratory analyses were performed, the results are intended to be hypothesis-generating. Greater expansion of tumor-associated TCR clones in peripheral blood 3 weeks after the start of treatment was observed in patients with durable benefit (n ≈ 22, p = 0.022).

From cysteine to phenylalanine, the CDR3 is 13 amino acids long. The entry retains the CDR3 DNA only, 39 bases that are in frame from base 1. At the junction V is shortened by 1 base and J by 4 bases, with 5 bases in between. According to the germline V gene, CDR1 reads SGHTA and CDR2 reads FQGNSA. About this clone itself: Its antigen target is currently unknown. The input lacks base qualities; no much larger clone sits a single base away.

Each PCR received spiked-in synthetic TCR analog templates so that absolute template abundance could be estimated from read counts. The immunoSEQ assay was used to amplify TCRbeta CDR3 regions from genomic DNA with bias-controlled V and J gene primers. Rearranged TCRbeta segments were sequenced at approximately 20X coverage. The paper's data handling went like this. Sequencing errors were corrected by clustering and CDR3s were annotated against IMGT to assign V, D and J genes. Only productive TCRbeta rearrangements were used in downstream analyses, excluding out-of-frame or stop-codon sequences. Clonality was computed as one minus Shannon entropy normalized by the log of the number of unique productive sequences. Fisher's exact test with Benjamini-Hochberg correction, at a threshold of adjusted p below 0.01, was used to find clones that differed between time points or between blood and tumor. TCRdb took this table from immuneACCESS and kept in-frame rearrangements with V and J called. Such tables lack part of the clones; where checked against another copy, unresolved V genes explain under half of the gap, and the rest is unexplained. The D gene and trimming were derived from the DNA, and the V and J assignments and clone size from that table. The table for this sample lists 70,000 or so clones; around 84% of them were counted only once. Less than 5.5% of the sample is in the top ten clones.

A total of 29 patients with locally advanced or metastatic urothelial carcinoma, treated at Memorial Sloan Kettering on a trial protocol, made up the cohort. Peripheral blood mononuclear cells were collected pretreatment and during treatment, with between 1 and 8 total time points obtained per patient. The Qiagen DNeasy Blood extraction kit was used to purify genomic DNA from total PBMCs and tumor samples. Collected pretreatment and during treatment, PBMCs were isolated and stored as previously described. This receptor was obtained from a man aged 65-85 years with urothelial cancer. Sequencing was performed on PBMCs, taken around atezolizumab (anti-PD-L1) treatment. The chain was built from TRBV7-2 and TRBJ1-5; perhaps TRBD1 is the D gene, with 5 bases matching. The CDR3 loop reads CASSLGQNQPQHF. The DNA reads as follows: TGTGCCAGCAGCTTAGGACAGAATCAGCCCCAGCATTTT.